What follows is one T cell receptor (beta chain) and its context. This record belongs to a study of blood T cell repertoires in COVID-19. Study summary: Samples came from the United States, Italy and Spain, spanning acute and convalescent COVID-19. Nucleic acid was either cDNA or gDNA, and it came from T cells, B-cell-depleted T cells, or PBMCs.

V lost 1 base and J lost 5, with 12 bases in between. Germline V gene lookup returns CDR1 SGHVS and CDR2 FQNEAQ. The CDR3 is 15 amino acids. Authors' analysis steps: Amplification with reference gene primers provided the estimates of nucleated cell counts. TCRdb's table, derived via immunoSEQ multiplex PCR, lists solely in-frame clones and lacks some. That table furnishes V, J and clone size, whereas the DNA furnished D and trimming. The data show more than 100,000 clones, 87% seen once. The sequence was obtained from a man between 45 and 60 years old in a cohort sampled during active COVID-19. The sequenced sample was peripheral blood. The rearrangement links TRBV7-8 to TRBJ1-5, with D possibly TRBD1 on 6 matching bases. DNA of the CDR3: TGTGCCAGCAGCTTAGGAACAGGGCAGGATCAGCCCCAGCATTTT. Translation gives CASSLGTGQDQPQHF.